The clone carrying this TCR beta chain occurred once. Its antigen remains unknown. This specimen comes from a study of cytomegalovirus exposure and HLA in healthy donors. Study-wide results and limits: A few of the chains that were CMV-associated were confirmed in vitro to be specific for CMV antigens. One cluster of highly shared sequence variants probably arose as a sequencing artifact. Upon later analysis, HLA-associated TCR beta chains proved more clonally expanded than other, equally common chains. Accurate prediction of HLA-A and HLA-B alleles (for most subjects) was reportedly achieved from TCR beta sequences.

The PCR had 60 Vbeta and 13 Jbeta primers. Assay used: immunoSEQ multiplex PCR; TCRdb lists only in-frame clones, some missing. This sample has over 150,000 clones; around four fifths occur once, and the top ten carry roughly 1.2%. Specimen: PBMCs. This clonotype was sampled from a woman aged 45 to 65 in good health and CMV-seronegative.

The CDR3 loop reads CASSISGDMGYGYTF. CDR3 coding DNA: TGTGCCAGCAGTATTTCGGGGGATATGGGCTATGGCTACACCTTC. V usage is TRBV11-2 and J usage is TRBJ1-2; a weak D match, TRBD1 (5 bases). The CDR3 covers 15 residues. Trimming pared 6 bases from V and 4 bases from J, leaving 18 bases between. Germline-derived CDR1 and CDR2 are SGHAT and FQNNGV.